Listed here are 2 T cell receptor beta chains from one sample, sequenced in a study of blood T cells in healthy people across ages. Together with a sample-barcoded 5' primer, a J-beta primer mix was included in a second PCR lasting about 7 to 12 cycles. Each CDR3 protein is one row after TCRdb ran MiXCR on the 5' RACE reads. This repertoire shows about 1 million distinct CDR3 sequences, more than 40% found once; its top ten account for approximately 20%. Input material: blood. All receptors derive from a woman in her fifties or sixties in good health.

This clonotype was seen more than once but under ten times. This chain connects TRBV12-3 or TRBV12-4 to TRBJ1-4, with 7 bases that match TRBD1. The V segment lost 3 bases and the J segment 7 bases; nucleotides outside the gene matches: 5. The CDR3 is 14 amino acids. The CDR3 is CASSFEDRSEKLFF. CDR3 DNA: TGTGCCAGCAGTTTTGAGGACAGGAGTGAAAAACTGTTTTTT.

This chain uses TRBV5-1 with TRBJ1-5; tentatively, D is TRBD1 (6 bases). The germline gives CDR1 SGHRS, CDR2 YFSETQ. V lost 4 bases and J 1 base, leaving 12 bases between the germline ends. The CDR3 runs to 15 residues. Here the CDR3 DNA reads TGCGCCAGCAGCCTGAGGGGGGCAAGCAATCAGCCCCAGCATTTT. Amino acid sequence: CASSLRGASNQPQHF.